This paragraph covers one TCR beta chain sequence. Its target antigen remains unknown. One base away there is no much larger clone; base qualities are not given. The library was produced with 5' RACE. These reads were obtained on an Illumina HiSeq 2500. A second PCR of about 6 to 11 cycles was performed with a sample-barcoded 5' primer and a J-beta primer mix. Each TCR beta cDNA molecule received a unique molecular identifier from a template-switch 5' adaptor carrying 12 random nucleotides. Each sample yielded at least 2.5 million CDR3-containing paired-end reads. All of the RNA was converted into first-strand cDNA using the Mint cDNA synthesis kit, with a TRBC-specific oligonucleotide serving as the primer. Following uracil-DNA glycosylase treatment, a first 18-cycle PCR with universal primers M1SS and BC2_uni_R was performed on all cDNA. Turning to the authors' computational methods: For normalization, 1 million high-quality reads, each with a distinct molecular identifier, were randomly selected from each sample. Reads with shared molecular identifiers were discarded instead of being binned into consensus sequences. MiTCR, run with a Q25 quality threshold and the strictest error-elimination algorithm, handled CDR3 identification, clonotype clustering and error correction. A nonparametric unseen species model with Euler transformation was used to estimate lower-bound total TCR beta diversity. The public reads were run again by TCRdb, first through fastp at Q25 and then through MiXCR, and only productive beta chains were kept. Every distinct CDR3 protein forms one entry, paired with its most common genes and DNA. TCRdb, not the original authors, processed these V and J calls. In this sample the table shows 800,000 to 900,000 distinct CDR3 sequences, under 80% of which occur a single time. About a quarter of the sample comes from the top ten.

This sample was taken from a study of blood T cells in healthy people across ages (dated by TCRdb to about 2015). A note on the overall study: In model experiments, roughly one uniquely barcoded TCR beta cDNA molecule per two T cells was captured by template switching. The donors were split into four age groups: young (average roughly 15 years), middle-aged (about 40), aged (roughly 65) and long-lived (roughly 86). To avoid experimental bias, donors of different ages were spread randomly across the sequencing lanes. To track age-related changes in TCR beta repertoire diversity, the study relied on deep sequencing normalized with unique cDNA molecular identifiers. For two donors (one aged 18 to 30 and one aged 80 or older), the study analyzed two additional independent replicas of 1 million unique cDNA reads from the same blood draw.

CDR1 and CDR2 were assigned from the germline V gene as MNHEY and SVGAGI. Relative to germline, V is missing 5 bases and J is missing 4 bases, with 8 bases of the junction outside any gene match. The CDR3 goes from the cysteine to the phenylalanine over 14 residues. Only the CDR3 portion is preserved as DNA: 42 bases, with reading frame beginning at the first base. The roughly 37 donors, aged roughly 6 to 100 years, were systemically healthy Caucasian individuals from Russia. Each donor gave 8 to 10 milliliters of peripheral blood, drawn into EDTA-treated Vacutainer tubes. Ficoll-Paque density-gradient centrifugation was used to isolate PBMCs, with at least 7 million per sample. Total RNA, at least 5.5 micrograms per sample, was extracted from PBMCs with Trizol reagent. For every donor, an aliquot of PBMCs went through flow cytometry to measure the percentages of naive CD45RAhigh/CD27high T cells.

The paper's findings and limits, for the study overall: Since profiling was done on bulk unsorted PBMCs, naive and antigen-experienced compartments could not be conclusively compared. As age increased, observed TCR beta diversity per million T cells dropped in a roughly linear way, and a significant reduction was already evident by age roughly 36. The long-lived group showed more naive CD4+ T cells, fewer expanded clones and increased TCR diversity than the aged group, suggesting age selection. Because the CMV infection status of the donors was unknown, age-related changes in expanded clonotypes may potentially have been confounded. A strong correlation was found between observed TCR beta diversity and the percentage of naive T cells measured by flow cytometry. Estimates of total diversity based on one million sequenced T cells were considered lower bounds and underestimates.

The source is a man aged 25 to 40 in good health. Sequenced input: blood. The chain is assembled from TRBV6-5 and TRBJ2-7, with 7 junctional bases fitting TRBD1. Here the CDR3 is given as CASSQTGTGYEQYF. The DNA sequence is TGTGCCAGCAGTCAGACAGGGACCGGGTACGAGCAGTACTTC.